This is a list of T cell receptor beta chains from one sample in a study of vaccination and CD4 T cells after COVID-19. Their target antigens are unknown. TCRdb passed the PCR reads through MiXCR, listing each CDR3 protein once. The table has over 9,500 distinct CDR3 sequences, less than 55% seen once. This specimen was cultured CD4+ T cells from blood, taken after SARS-CoV-2 vaccination. These receptors were obtained from a human donor with COVID-19. CDR3s include the opening cysteine and the closing phenylalanine or tryptophan. Fields, in order: CDR3 protein, CDR3 DNA, clone size, CDR3 length, V gene, D gene, J gene. The D gene is left open where the match is weak. Only part of the rows carry a size: once, few, many, or a class if the clone is expanded.

CDR3aa: CASSLLRTGTNEQFF
CDR3nt: TGTGCCAGCAGCTTACTAAGGACAGGGACCAATGAGCAGTTCTTC
abundance: NA
len: 15
v_gene: TRBV11-3
d_gene: TRBD1
j_gene: TRBJ2-1

CDR3aa: CATSRSPGASTDTQYF
CDR3nt: TGTGCCACCAGCAGATCCCCCGGTGCTAGCACAGATACGCAGTATTTT
abundance: NA
len: 16
v_gene: TRBV15
d_gene: NA
j_gene: TRBJ2-3

CDR3aa: CASSNLGGSNYGYTF
CDR3nt: TGTGCCAGCAGCAACCTGGGGGGGTCTAACTATGGCTACACCTTC
abundance: NA
len: 15
v_gene: TRBV5-6
d_gene: NA
j_gene: TRBJ1-2

CDR3aa: CASSIGSWTGELFF
CDR3nt: TGTGCCAGTAGTATTGGGAGTTGGACCGGGGAGCTGTTTTTT
abundance: NA
len: 14
v_gene: TRBV19
d_gene: NA
j_gene: TRBJ2-2

CDR3aa: CASTTGTLNTEAFF
CDR3nt: TGTGCCAGCACTACCGGGACGCTCAACACTGAAGCTTTCTTT
abundance: NA
len: 14
v_gene: TRBV28
d_gene: NA
j_gene: TRBJ1-1

CDR3aa: CASSYASGGTGSPLHF
CDR3nt: TGTGCCAGCAGTTACGCGTCAGGGGGAACGGGATCACCCCTCCACTTT
abundance: once
len: 16
v_gene: TRBV6-5
d_gene: TRBD1
j_gene: TRBJ1-6

CDR3aa: CASSQDRALNQPQHF
CDR3nt: TGTGCCAGCAGCCAGGACAGGGCACTCAATCAGCCCCAGCATTTT
abundance: NA
len: 15
v_gene: TRBV7-2
d_gene: TRBD1
j_gene: TRBJ1-5

CDR3aa: CAWSSDSHNSPLHF
CDR3nt: TGTGCCTGGAGTTCGGACAGCCATAATTCACCCCTCCACTTT
abundance: NA
len: 14
v_gene: TRBV30
d_gene: NA
j_gene: TRBJ1-6

CDR3aa: CASSGQRGPYNEQFF
CDR3nt: TGTGCCAGCAGTGGACAGCGGGGGCCCTACAATGAGCAGTTCTTC
abundance: NA
len: 15
v_gene: TRBV7-6
d_gene: TRBD2
j_gene: TRBJ2-1

CDR3aa: CSARVRLSYNSPLHF
CDR3nt: TGCAGTGCTAGAGTCAGGTTGTCCTATAATTCACCCCTCCACTTT
abundance: few
len: 15
v_gene: TRBV20-1
d_gene: NA
j_gene: TRBJ1-6

CDR3aa: CASTPGVVSTEAFF
CDR3nt: TGTGCCAGCACCCCCGGGGTCGTCAGTACTGAAGCTTTCTTT
abundance: NA
len: 14
v_gene: TRBV28
d_gene: NA
j_gene: TRBJ1-1

CDR3aa: CASSADRGYEQYF
CDR3nt: TGTGCCAGCAGCGCGGACAGGGGCTACGAGCAGTACTTC
abundance: NA
len: 13
v_gene: TRBV7-2
d_gene: TRBD1
j_gene: TRBJ2-7

CDR3aa: CASSDTAGADTQYF
CDR3nt: TGTGCCAGCAGTGACACGGCGGGGGCGGATACGCAGTATTTT
abundance: NA
len: 14
v_gene: TRBV6-1
d_gene: NA
j_gene: TRBJ2-3

CDR3aa: CASSGGLAGGGETQYF
CDR3nt: TGTGCCAGCAGTGGCGGACTAGCGGGGGGGGGAGAGACCCAGTACTTC
abundance: few
len: 16
v_gene: TRBV2
d_gene: TRBD2
j_gene: TRBJ2-5

CDR3aa: CASSRLAGSYNEQFF
CDR3nt: TGTGCCAGCAGCAGACTAGCGGGGTCTTACAATGAGCAGTTCTTC
abundance: NA
len: 15
v_gene: TRBV11-3
d_gene: TRBD2
j_gene: TRBJ2-1

CDR3aa: CASSRPPSGNTIYF
CDR3nt: TGTGCCAGCAGCCGGCCCCCGTCTGGAAACACCATATATTTT
abundance: NA
len: 14
v_gene: TRBV4-2
d_gene: NA
j_gene: TRBJ1-3

CDR3aa: CASSIDSTGTQYF
CDR3nt: TGTGCCAGCAGCATAGATTCTACCGGTACGCAGTATTTT
abundance: once
len: 13
v_gene: TRBV7-3
d_gene: NA
j_gene: TRBJ2-3

CDR3aa: CASSMLRTGFGYTF
CDR3nt: TGTGCCAGTAGTATGTTACGGACAGGGTTTGGCTACACCTTC
abundance: few
len: 14
v_gene: TRBV19
d_gene: TRBD1
j_gene: TRBJ1-2

CDR3aa: CASSSNRGNNEQFF
CDR3nt: TGTGCCAGCAGCTCAAACCGGGGGAACAATGAGCAGTTCTTC
abundance: few
len: 14
v_gene: TRBV7-3
d_gene: NA
j_gene: TRBJ2-1

CDR3aa: CSASIRTGSSYEQYF
CDR3nt: TGCAGTGCTAGTATACGGACGGGAAGCTCCTACGAGCAGTACTTC
abundance: NA
len: 15
v_gene: TRBV20-1
d_gene: NA
j_gene: TRBJ2-7

CDR3aa: CASSSRAGAGGYTF
CDR3nt: TGTGCCAGCAGCTCCCGGGCGGGGGCGGGTGGCTACACCTTC
abundance: few
len: 14
v_gene: TRBV27
d_gene: NA
j_gene: TRBJ1-2

CDR3aa: CATGTGGETQYF
CDR3nt: TGTGCCACAGGGACAGGGGGTGAGACCCAGTACTTC
abundance: NA
len: 12
v_gene: TRBV19
d_gene: TRBD1
j_gene: TRBJ2-5

CDR3aa: CASSDGDRGRGTEAFF
CDR3nt: TGTGCCAGCAGTGACGGGGACAGGGGACGAGGTACTGAAGCTTTCTTT
abundance: few
len: 16
v_gene: TRBV2
d_gene: TRBD1
j_gene: TRBJ1-1